The 12 T cell receptor beta chains below all came from one sample that was sequenced in a study of blood T cell repertoires in COVID-19. Sequencing used immunoSEQ multiplex PCR; TCRdb keeps in-frame clones, though not all of them. The sample carries 150,000 to 200,000 clones, 84% recorded once. The sample was PBMCs or T cells enriched from blood (not recorded which). These receptors were taken from a man between 50 and 59 years old who had recovered from COVID-19.

This sequence joins TRBV4-1 and TRBJ2-7; 11 nucleotides align to TRBD1. Germline loops: CDR1 MGHRA, CDR2 YSYEKL. CDR3 size: 15 residues. With V trimmed by 7 bases and J by 3 bases, 8 bases remained unmatched. The CDR3 loop reads CASNYPDRGHYEQYF. The CDR3 DNA is TGCGCCAGCAATTATCCGGACAGGGGGCACTACGAGCAGTACTTC.

This chain connects TRBV6-5 to TRBJ2-7; tentatively, D is TRBD2 (5 bases). V gave up 7 bases and J gave up 6 bases, with 10 bases separating them. CDR1 and CDR2 (germline): MNHEY, SVGAGI. The CDR3 has 11 amino acids. This chain's CDR3 is CASKSSFEQYF. The DNA for the CDR3 is TGTGCCAGCAAATCTAGCTTCGAGCAGTACTTC.

This rearrangement joins TRBV10-3 to TRBJ1-1; TRBD1 matches at 8 bases. After removal of 2 bases from V and 0 bases from J, the junction contained 5 bases not matched to a gene. Germline loops: CDR1 ENHRY, CDR2 SYGVKD. The CDR3 length is 16 residues. CDR3 loop: CAISERGTGMNTEAFF. The CDR3 nucleotides read TGTGCCATCAGTGAGCGAGGGACAGGTATGAACACTGAAGCTTTCTTT.

This clone was found a few times. The sample carries other DNA sequences with the same CDR3. The rearrangement links TRBV18 to TRBJ2-5, with 11 bases that match TRBD2. This CDR3 contains 16 residues. The V gene's germline CDR1 is KGHSH and CDR2 LQKENI. Unmatched junction bases numbered 8, after V lost 6 bases and J lost 2 bases. CDR3 nucleotide sequence: TGTGCCAGCTCCCCCGGCCTAGCGGGGGGACAAGAGACCCAGTACTTC. Its translation is CASSPGLAGGQETQYF. Filled out from reference TRBV18 and TRBJ2-5, the complete variable domain reads NAGVMQNPRHLVRRRGQEARLRCSPMKGHSHVYWYRQLPEEGLKFMVYLQKENIIDESGMPKERFSAEFPKEGPSILRIQQVVRGDSAAYFCASSPGLAGGQETQYFGPGTRLLVL.

The chain carries TRBV13 and TRBJ2-3; TRBD2 aligns across 10 bases. Trimming at V came to 3 bases and at J to 7 bases, leaving 13 bases not matched to a gene. Per the germline V gene, CDR1 is PRHDT and CDR2 is FYEKMQ (reference sequence). The CDR3 covers 17 residues. CDR3 residues: CASSFLAGALKAHTQYF. The CDR3, as DNA: TGTGCCAGCAGCTTCCTAGCGGGGGCTCTTAAGGCACATACGCAGTATTTT.

This chain uses TRBV9 with TRBJ1-2; D may be TRBD1 (5 bases). The germline gives CDR1 SGDLS, CDR2 YYNGEE. CDR3 length: 16 amino acids. V gave up 0 bases and J gave up 5 bases, with 17 bases separating them. The CDR3, as DNA: TGTGCCAGCAGCGTAGTCCCCCGGGACTGGGGATATGGCTACACCTTC. Protein sequence: CASSVVPRDWGYGYTF. Together with reference TRBV9 and TRBJ1-2, the CDR3 gives the full variable domain: DSGVTQTPKHLITATGQRVTLRCSPRSGDLSVYWYQQSLDQGLQFLIQYYNGEERAKGNILERFSAQQFPDLHSELNLSSLELGDSALYFCASSVVPRDWGYGYTFGSGTRLTVV.

The chain employs TRBV4-1 and TRBJ1-2; no definite D call. Germline V lookup: CDR1 MGHRA, CDR2 YSYEKL. The V and J ends lost 0 bases and 1 base respectively, with 6 bases between them. The CDR3 has 14 amino acids. The chain's CDR3 is CASSQESFNYGYTF. The CDR3 bases are TGCGCCAGCAGCCAAGAGAGTTTTAACTATGGCTACACCTTC.

Details on this clone: The same CDR3 arises from other DNA sequences in this sample as well. The chain has TRBV7-2 and TRBJ2-7, with D uncertain. V lost 5 bases and J 4 bases, leaving 9 bases between the germline ends. The CDR3 has 12 residues. CDR1 and CDR2 from the germline V gene are SGHTA and FQGNSA. CDR3 sequence reads: CASSPRSYEQYF. The CDR3 DNA sequence: TGTGCCAGCAGCCCCAGAAGTTACGAGCAGTACTTC.

This chain connects TRBV30 to TRBJ1-1, with no clear D. Germline loops: CDR1 GTSNPN, CDR2 SVGIG (reference sequence). Trimming stripped 1 base from V and 1 base from J, with 10 bases between. The CDR3 runs 14 residues. The CDR3 is CAWSELQRNTEAFF. CDR3 in DNA: TGTGCCTGGAGTGAACTCCAACGGAACACTGAAGCTTTCTTT.

The table lists this clone with a count of one. The V and J genes are TRBV19 and TRBJ1-6, with D unresolved. The CDR3 extends over 14 amino acids. The germline gives CDR1 LNHDA, CDR2 SQIVND (reference sequence). Trimming took 7 bases from V and 0 from J, leaving 7 bases between them. CDR3 nucleotide sequence: TGTGCCAGTACCGTTAGCTCCTATAATTCACCCCTCCACTTT. Protein sequence: CASTVSSYNSPLHF. The variable domain in full, completed from reference TRBV19 and TRBJ1-6, reads DGGITQSPKYLFRKEGQNVTLSCEQNLNHDAMYWYRQDPGQGLRLIYYSQIVNDFQKGDIAEGYSVSREKKESFPLTVTSAQKNPTAFYLCASTVSSYNSPLHFGNGTRLTVT.

This CDR3 reads CAISESRGGNNQPQHF. Here the CDR3 DNA reads TGTGCCATCAGTGAGAGTCGGGGAGGGAATAATCAGCCCCAGCATTTT. This rearrangement joins TRBV10-3 to TRBJ1-5; D remains unclear. V was shortened by 2 bases and J by 4 bases, with 15 bases between the two germline ends. The CDR3 runs 16 residues. Germline CDR1 ENHRY, CDR2 SYGVKD.

There are a few counts of this clone. This chain uses TRBV11-2 with TRBJ2-7; D is perhaps TRBD1 (5 bases). Trimming stripped 0 bases from V and 3 bases from J, with 12 bases between. Germline assignment: CDR1 SGHAT and CDR2 FQNNGV. This CDR3 comprises 15 residues. CDR3 protein: CASSLEQGAVYEQYF. CDR3 nucleotides: TGTGCCAGCAGCTTAGAGCAGGGTGCGGTCTACGAGCAGTACTTC.